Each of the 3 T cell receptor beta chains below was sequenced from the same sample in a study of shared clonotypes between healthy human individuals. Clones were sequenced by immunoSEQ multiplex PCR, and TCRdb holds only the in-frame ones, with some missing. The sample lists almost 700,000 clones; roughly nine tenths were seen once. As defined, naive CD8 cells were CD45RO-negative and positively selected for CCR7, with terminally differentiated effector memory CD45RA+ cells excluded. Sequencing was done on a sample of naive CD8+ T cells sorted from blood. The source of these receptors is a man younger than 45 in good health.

In nucleotides, the CDR3 is TGCGCCAGCAGCCCTGGGACGGGGTCCTACGAGCAGTACTTC. It codes for CASSPGTGSYEQYF. The V gene is TRBV4-3, the J gene TRBJ2-5; D might be TRBD1 or TRBD2, each matching 5 bases. With the DNA end fitting TRBJ2-7 better, the J assignment may be wrong. CDR1 is LGHNA and CDR2 is YSLEER in the germline V gene. The CDR3 runs to 14 residues.

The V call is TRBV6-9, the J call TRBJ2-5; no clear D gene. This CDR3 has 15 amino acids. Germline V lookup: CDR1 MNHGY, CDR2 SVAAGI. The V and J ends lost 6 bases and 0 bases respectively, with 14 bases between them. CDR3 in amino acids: CASRVSSSHQETQYF. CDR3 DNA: TGTGCCAGCAGGGTCTCCAGTAGCCACCAAGAGACCCAGTACTTC.

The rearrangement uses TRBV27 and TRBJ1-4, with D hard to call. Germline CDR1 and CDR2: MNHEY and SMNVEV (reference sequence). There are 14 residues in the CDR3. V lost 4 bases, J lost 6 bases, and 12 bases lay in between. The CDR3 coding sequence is TGTGCCAGCAGTTCGAGTTCCGATTATGAAAAACTGTTTTTT. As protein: CASSSSSDYEKLFF.